These T cell receptor beta chains were read from a single sample in a study of T cell responses to AZD1222 COVID-19 vaccine. The method was immunoSEQ multiplex PCR; TCRdb's version includes in-frame clones alone and lacks a portion of them. The data contain some 110,000 clones, 70% to 90% of them seen just once; the ten biggest clones take up around a tenth. Sequenced here: peripheral blood, sampled on day 0 of AZD1222 vaccination. The receptors shown here come from an adult in good health. Both conserved end residues are part of each CDR3. The order of the fields is J gene, clone size, V gene, D gene, CDR3 protein, CDR3 DNA. The D gene is left open where the match is weak. Not all rows give a size; the values are once, few, many and, for expanded clones, a class.

TRBJ2-7,.,TRBV18,TRBD2,CASSPGGGRAYEQYF,TGTGCCAGCTCACCTGGTGGCGGGAGGGCCTACGAGCAGTACTTC
TRBJ2-3,.,TRBV6-5,.,CASSPRGSTDTQYF,TGTGCCAGCAGCCCCCGAGGTAGCACAGATACGCAGTATTTT
TRBJ2-5,.,TRBV2,TRBD2,CARFGIAGVSYQETQYF,TGTGCCAGATTTGGTATAGCGGGGGTCTCGTACCAAGAGACCCAGTACTTC
TRBJ2-3,.,TRBV6-2/TRBV6-3,TRBD2,CASSLPYSGGWTDTQYF,TGTGCCAGCAGTTTACCCTATAGCGGGGGTTGGACAGATACGCAGTATTTT
TRBJ1-1,.,TRBV10-3,.,CAISELAGRSTEAFF,TGTGCCATCAGTGAATTGGCAGGTCGAAGCACTGAAGCTTTCTTT
TRBJ2-7,.,TRBV29-1,.,CSVEDPGGKYEQYF,TGCAGCGTTGAAGATCCGGGCGGAAAATACGAGCAGTACTTC
TRBJ1-4,.,TRBV11-2,.,CASSSRRWGGGANEKLFF,TGTGCCAGCAGCTCGCGCCGATGGGGCGGAGGAGCTAATGAAAAACTGTTTTTT
TRBJ1-2,.,TRBV4-2,.,CASSQGRENYGYTF,TGTGCCAGCAGCCAAGGACGAGAAAACTATGGCTACACCTTC
TRBJ1-1,.,TRBV10-3,.,CAISEQGNTEAFF,TGTGCCATCAGTGAGCAGGGGAACACTGAAGCTTTCTTT
TRBJ2-1,.,TRBV6-4,TRBD1,CASSELRDRGVVEQFF,TGTGCCAGCAGTGAGCTCCGGGACAGGGGAGTTGTTGAGCAGTTCTTC
TRBJ1-1,few,TRBV6-5,.,CASSFQDTGRAFF,TGTGCCAGCAGTTTTCAGGACACGGGCAGGGCTTTCTTT
TRBJ1-5,.,TRBV6-2/TRBV6-3,.,CASSKQGPLEPQHF,TGTGCCAGCAGCAAACAGGGCCCCTTGGAGCCCCAGCATTTT
TRBJ2-1,.,TRBV3-1/TRBV3-2,TRBD2,CASSQDKGLAGASFRSYNEQFF,TGTGCCAGCAGCCAAGATAAGGGGCTAGCGGGGGCCTCATTCCGCTCCTACAATGAGCAGTTCTTC
TRBJ1-5,once,TRBV19,.,CASSPREYQPQHF,TGTGCCAGTAGTCCCAGGGAGTATCAGCCCCAGCATTTT
TRBJ1-5,once,TRBV12-3/TRBV12-4,.,CASSPQVAQPQHF,TGTGCCAGCAGTCCACAGGTCGCTCAGCCCCAGCATTTT
TRBJ2-7,few,TRBV7-9,TRBD2,CASSPGLAGGYEQYF,TGTGCCAGCAGCCCCGGACTAGCGGGAGGCTACGAGCAGTACTTC
TRBJ1-1,.,TRBV5-6,.,CASSLGARVQSTEAFF,TGTGCCAGCAGCTTGGGGGCGCGAGTCCAGAGCACTGAAGCTTTCTTT
TRBJ1-1,.,TRBV4-3,TRBD1,CASSQDQGATEAFF,TGCGCCAGCAGCCAAGATCAGGGGGCCACTGAAGCTTTCTTT
TRBJ1-2,.,TRBV21-1,.,CASGPDSSYYGYTF,TGTGCCAGCGGACCGGACAGTTCCTACTATGGCTACACCTTC
TRBJ2-7,.,TRBV20-1,.,CSASDGLVRAYEQYF,TGCAGTGCTAGTGACGGACTGGTCCGCGCCTACGAGCAGTACTTC
TRBJ2-3,.,TRBV20-1,.,CSALRDTQYF,TGCAGTGCTTTGAGAGATACGCAGTATTTT
TRBJ1-5,.,TRBV5-6,.,CASSFSLGDGNQPQHF,TGTGCCAGCAGCTTCTCCTTGGGGGATGGCAATCAGCCCCAGCATTTT
TRBJ1-2,.,TRBV20-1,.,CSASGYGYTF,TGCAGTGCTAGCGGCTATGGCTACACCTTC
TRBJ1-1,.,TRBV29-1,TRBD1,CSGRTGALTEAFF,TGCAGCGGAAGGACAGGGGCGCTCACTGAAGCTTTCTTT
TRBJ1-2,.,TRBV15,.,CATSRSKTELYGYTF,TGTGCCACCAGCAGATCAAAGACGGAACTCTATGGCTACACCTTC
TRBJ1-1,few,TRBV6-2/TRBV6-3,TRBD1,CASSSLDRGAEAFF,TGTGCCAGCAGTTCCCTGGACAGGGGCGCTGAAGCTTTCTTT
TRBJ2-1,.,TRBV29-1,.,CSVLLLAALFNEQFF,TGCAGCGTTCTTTTGTTAGCGGCGCTTTTCAATGAGCAGTTCTTC
TRBJ1-1,.,TRBV3-1/TRBV3-2,.,CASSQGRAGNTEAFF,TGTGCCAGCAGCCAAGGACGGGCGGGGAACACTGAAGCTTTCTTT
TRBJ1-1,.,TRBV18,.,CASSPGQRPNTEAFF,TGTGCCAGCTCACCCGGACAGCGACCGAACACTGAAGCTTTCTTT
TRBJ1-6,.,TRBV2,TRBD1,CASRLDRANSPLHF,TGTGCCAGCAGGCTGGACAGGGCTAATTCACCCCTCCACTTT
TRBJ1-2,once,TRBV19,.,CASSIGGHGYTF,TGTGCCAGTAGTATAGGAGGGCACGGCTACACCTTC
TRBJ1-5,.,TRBV6-1,.,CASSERGRGQPQHF,TGTGCCAGCAGTGAAAGAGGGAGGGGTCAGCCCCAGCATTTT
TRBJ2-1,.,TRBV3-1/TRBV3-2,.,CASSQGLQGPEQFF,TGTGCCAGCAGCCAAGGGCTTCAGGGGCCTGAGCAGTTCTTC
TRBJ2-1,.,TRBV7-3,.,CASSHGQTYNEQFF,TGTGCCAGCAGCCACGGACAGACCTACAATGAGCAGTTCTTC
TRBJ2-2,.,TRBV5-4,.,CASSSRTANTGELFF,TGTGCCAGCAGCTCCAGGACAGCGAACACCGGGGAGCTGTTTTTT